Sequencing of this TCR beta chain was carried out in a study of naive and memory T cell subsets (dated by TCRdb to about 2017). Concerning the study at large: The figure summarizing the skin biopsy and whole blood samples listed about ten blood donors, 7 tuberculin skin test biopsies and 3 saline control biopsies. PCR2 was typically performed as a SYBR Green qPCR that was stopped at a set threshold, although end-point PCR (roughly 6 cycles) could be used instead for low-input samples.

The study reported a robust and sensitive protocol to amplify, sequence and analyze TCRs, based on 3' ligation of a UMI-containing oligonucleotide to TCR cDNA. For whole blood analysis, 2.5 ml of peripheral blood was drawn from adult healthy volunteers into Tempus tubes, and RNA was extracted according to the manufacturer's instructions. Total RNA was treated with RQ1 DNase, without cell sorting, prior to reverse transcription, with an input of about 1 to 1000 ng being targeted. To check how robust the pipeline was in samples where T cells make up a minority population, libraries were built from skin biopsies and whole blood. Deletion took 3 bases off V and 6 bases off J, with a span of 12 bases between the germline ends. CDR1 and CDR2 are read off the germline V gene as SGHRS and YFSETQ. The CDR3 sequence holds 13 residues, the cysteine and phenylalanine included. Just CDR3 DNA is preserved here, 39 bases in frame from base 1.

Findings and caveats that apply to the study as a whole: The potential sensitivity of the RNA-based method to TCR transcript changes with T cell activation and differentiation was acknowledged.

This clonotype was recorded many times. Its target antigen remains unknown. Base qualities are missing; no much larger clone stands one base away. Library preparation was by 5' RACE. The ligated cDNA was amplified by four rounds of PCR, in which nested alpha and beta constant region primers were used together with the SP2 primer. TCR RNA was reverse transcribed with SuperScript IV using alpha and beta constant region primers for the blood and skin samples. T4 RNA ligase 1 was used to ligate an oligonucleotide containing the Illumina SP2 primer and a UMI to the 3' end of the cDNA. The 12-nucleotide UMI consisted of two random hexamers with an eight-base spacer between the hexamers to prevent hairpin formation. TCR alpha and beta chain libraries were processed separately from the second PCR onward, with dual indexing for multiplexing. After pooling, the indexed libraries were analyzed by capillary electrophoresis and sequenced on either an Illumina MiSeq or NextSeq. Libraries were spiked with PhiX DNA at about 5-7% so that base diversity was increased and cluster recognition was improved. For the original study's pipeline: Demultiplexor pulled UMIs out of read 2, joined the UMIs with the TCR sequence from read 1, and separated reads according to sample indices. Decombinator identified V and J genes and V-J junctions and gave each TCR a five-part identifier that included V and J deletions. Collapsinator relied on UMIs to correct both sequencing errors and PCR amplification heterogeneity, producing a UMI-based abundance for each TCR. CDR3Translator converted identifiers to nucleotide sequence, translated to amino acids, and extracted CDR3 regions using terminal motifs. After normalization to the amount of input RNA, error-corrected alpha and beta TCR counts from blood and skin were compared. Using fastp trimming at Q25 and MiXCR clonotype assembly, TCRdb reanalyzed the public sequencing data and kept in-frame beta chains. Rows merge per CDR3 protein into single entries with the most common DNA and genes. V and J calls and clone size were set by TCRdb, not the authors. The table for this sample lists 55,000 to 70,000 distinct CDR3 sequences; more than 7% of them were counted only once. The biggest ten clones account for over 7.5% of the sample.

The receptor's source is a male donor in good health. This sequence uses TRBV5-1 and TRBJ1-2, with no confident D gene call. CDR3 region: CASSYSSRDGYTF. The sequenced DNA: TGCGCCAGCAGCTACTCCTCCCGGGATGGCTACACCTTC. Outside the CDR3, residues come from the reference TRBV5-1 and TRBJ1-2 proteins, so the full variable domain is: KAGVTQTPRYLIKTRGQQVTLSCSPISGHRSVSWYQQTPGQGLQFLFEYFSETQRNKGNFPGRFSGRQFSNSRSEMNVSTLELGDSALYLCASSYSSRDGYTFGSGTRLTVV.